This T cell receptor (beta chain) was found in a study of T cells in Graves' hyperthyroidism and ophthalmopathy. Absent ophthalmopathy progression within 18 months defined stable Graves' hyperthyroidism. Amplification of TCR beta CDR3 regions was performed using RNA transcripts as template. HTBI primers were employed in a first-round RT-PCR of the TCR CDR3. TCRdb processed the multiplex PCR reads anew with MiXCR; each CDR3 protein has one entry. The sample consists of almost 600,000 distinct CDR3 sequences, about 45% of them appearing once. Germline CDR1 SEHNR, CDR2 FQNEAQ (reference sequence). V was shortened by 6 bases and J by 2 bases, with 10 bases between the two germline ends. CDR3 length equals 13 residues.

Material for sequencing was peripheral blood or thyroid tissue (not recorded which). This rearrangement joins TRBV7-9 to TRBJ1-2; D is unresolved. The TCR comes from a woman aged 18-35 years with Graves' hyperthyroidism. Here the CDR3 DNA reads TGTGCCAGCAGTTTATTACCCAACTATGGCTACACCTTC. The encoded protein is CASSLLPNYGYTF. The variable domain in full, completed from reference TRBV7-9 and TRBJ1-2, reads DTGVSQNPRHKITKRGQNVTFRCDPISEHNRLYWYRQTLGQGPEFLTYFQNEAQLEKSRLLSDRFSAERPKGSFSTLEIQRTEQGDSAMYLCASSLLPNYGYTFGSGTRLTVV.